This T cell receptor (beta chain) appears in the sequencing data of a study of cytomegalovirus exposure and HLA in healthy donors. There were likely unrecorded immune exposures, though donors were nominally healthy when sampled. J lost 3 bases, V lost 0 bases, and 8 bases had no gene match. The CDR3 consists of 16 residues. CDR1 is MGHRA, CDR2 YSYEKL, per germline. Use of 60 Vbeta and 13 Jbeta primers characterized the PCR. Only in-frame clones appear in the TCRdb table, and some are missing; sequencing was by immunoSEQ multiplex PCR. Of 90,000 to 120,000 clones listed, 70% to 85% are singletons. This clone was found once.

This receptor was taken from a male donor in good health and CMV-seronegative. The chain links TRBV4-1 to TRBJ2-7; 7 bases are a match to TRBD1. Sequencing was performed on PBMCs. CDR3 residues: CASSQDPGTAYYEQYF. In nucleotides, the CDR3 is TGCGCCAGCAGCCAAGACCCCGGGACAGCCTACTACGAGCAGTACTTC.